This T cell receptor (beta chain) originates from a study of T cell repertoires in cytomegalovirus infection. Study as a whole: A matching HLA type, together with CMV infection, was signaled by public TCR beta signatures.

As to this clonotype: The antigen remains unidentified.

TCRdb reprocessed the reads with MiXCR, giving one entry per CDR3 protein. The sample consists of hundreds of thousands of distinct CDR3 sequences, 30% to 40% of them appearing once. Findings and caveats of the study: Cumulative frequency of public TCR beta families picked out carriers of CMV plus the relevant HLA. Clonotypes of TCR beta that were HLA-C-restricted and CMV-specific dominated the ex vivo response.

The clonotype comes from a human donor in good health (CMV status not recorded). Some clones in this sample may be carry-over from other donors' samples. Sequences were obtained from PBMCs.

The CDR3 region is CASSDSGQGPTQYF. The DNA for the CDR3 is TGTGCCAGCAGTGACTCGGGACAGGGACCTACGCAGTATTTT. J is TRBJ2-3 and V is TRBV25-1, with 9 nucleotides matching TRBD1. The ends lost 3 bases at V and 8 bases at J; junction bases unmatched: 6. This CDR3 region has 14 residues. Germline CDR1 MGHDK, CDR2 SYGVNS.